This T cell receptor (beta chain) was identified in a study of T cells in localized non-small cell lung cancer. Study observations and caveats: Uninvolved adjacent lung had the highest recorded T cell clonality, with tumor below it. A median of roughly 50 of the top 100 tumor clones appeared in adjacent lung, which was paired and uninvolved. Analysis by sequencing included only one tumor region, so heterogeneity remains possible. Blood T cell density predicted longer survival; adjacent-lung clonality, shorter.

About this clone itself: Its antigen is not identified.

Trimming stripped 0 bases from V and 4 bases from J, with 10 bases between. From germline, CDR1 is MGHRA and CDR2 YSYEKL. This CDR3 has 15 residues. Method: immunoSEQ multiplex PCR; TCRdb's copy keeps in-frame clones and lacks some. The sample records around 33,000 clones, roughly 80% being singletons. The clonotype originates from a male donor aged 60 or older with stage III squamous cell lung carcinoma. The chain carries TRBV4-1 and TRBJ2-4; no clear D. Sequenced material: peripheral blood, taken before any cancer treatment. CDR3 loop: CASSQESGLKNIQYF. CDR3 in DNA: TGCGCCAGCAGCCAAGAGTCGGGTTTGAAAAACATTCAGTACTTC.